A selection of T cell receptor beta chains follows, all from one sample in a study of cytomegalovirus exposure and HLA in healthy donors. Libraries were prepared by immunoSEQ multiplex PCR; TCRdb keeps only in-frame clonotypes and omits some of them. This table has 150,000 to 200,000 clones, around 75% appearing once. The source material was PBMCs. The receptor set was obtained from a woman aged 45-65 years in good health and CMV-seropositive. The CDR3 runs from the conserved cysteine through the conserved F or W. D genes are given only for firm matches. A clone size is listed for some rows: how often the clone was seen (once, few, many), or a class if it is expanded.

>TRBJ1-5|TRBV10-2|-|-
CASSETGTQPQHF
TGCGCCAGCAGTGAGACAGGGACGCAGCCCCAGCATTTT
>TRBJ1-2|TRBV6-5|once|-
CASSTYKEGSYGYTF
TGTGCCAGCAGTACGTATAAAGAGGGATCCTATGGCTACACCTTC
>TRBJ2-1|TRBV29-1|-|-
CSVEAGTRSSYNEQFF
TGCAGCGTTGAAGCCGGGACACGGAGCTCCTACAATGAGCAGTTCTTC
>TRBJ1-1|TRBV5-1|once|TRBD1
CASSSSGTEVEAFF
TGCGCCAGCAGCTCATCCGGGACAGAGGTCGAAGCTTTCTTT
>TRBJ1-5|TRBV19|-|-
CASSITGYSNQPQHF
TGTGCCAGTAGTATCACAGGGTATAGCAATCAGCCCCAGCATTTT
>TRBJ2-7|TRBV29-1|-|-
CSAGTTLGEQYF
TGCAGCGCTGGGACAACGCTGGGGGAGCAGTACTTC
>TRBJ2-1|TRBV6-1|-|-
CASSAPGREQFF
TGTGCCAGCAGTGCGCCAGGGCGAGAGCAGTTCTTC
>TRBJ2-1|TRBV11-2|-|-
CASSLGGRGGNEQFF
TGTGCCAGCAGCTTAGGAGGACGGGGAGGCAATGAGCAGTTCTTC
>TRBJ2-7|TRBV15|-|-
CATSSRGRDEQYF
TGTGCCACCAGCTCACGGGGAAGGGACGAGCAGTACTTC
>TRBJ1-2|TRBV7-9|-|-
CASSGRDNYGYTF
TGTGCCAGCAGCGGACGGGATAACTATGGCTACACCTTC
>TRBJ2-2|TRBV7-9|few|-
CASREGNTGELFF
TGTGCCAGCAGGGAGGGAAACACCGGGGAGCTGTTTTTT
>TRBJ2-1|TRBV5-1|-|-
CASSFGGRSSYNEQFF
TGCGCCAGCAGCTTTGGCGGCCGGAGCTCCTACAATGAGCAGTTCTTC